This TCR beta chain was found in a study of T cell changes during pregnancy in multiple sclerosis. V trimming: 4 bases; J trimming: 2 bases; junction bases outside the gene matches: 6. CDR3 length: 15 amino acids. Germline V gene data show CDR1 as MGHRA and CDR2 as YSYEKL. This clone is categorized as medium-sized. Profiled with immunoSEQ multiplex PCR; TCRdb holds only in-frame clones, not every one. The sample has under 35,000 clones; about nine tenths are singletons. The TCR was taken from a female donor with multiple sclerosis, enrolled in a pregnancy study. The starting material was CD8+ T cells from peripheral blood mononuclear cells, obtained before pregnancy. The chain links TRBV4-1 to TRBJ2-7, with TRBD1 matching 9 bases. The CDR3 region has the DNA TGCGCCAGCAGCCCCGGACAGGGGCCAACCTACGAGCAGTACTTC. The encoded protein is CASSPGQGPTYEQYF.